This T cell receptor beta chain was retrieved from a study of blood T cells in healthy people across ages. Study-level results: Fewer expanded clones and more diversity marked long-lived versus aged donors.

The people who gave samples were healthy Caucasians from Russia, aged roughly 6 to 95. Donors each provided 7.5 to 10 milliliters of peripheral blood. A sample-barcoded 5' primer and a J-beta primer mix were used in a second PCR of roughly 7 to 11 cycles. In TCRdb, the 5' RACE reads were re-called with MiXCR into one record per CDR3 protein. Of roughly 650,000 distinct CDR3 sequences listed, less than 40% are singletons. Germline values: CDR1 SGHRS, CDR2 YFSETQ. The CDR3 has 15 residues. V gave up 0 bases and J gave up 6 bases, with 13 bases separating them. Points on this clonotype: Its antigen is undetermined.

The J gene is TRBJ1-5, the V gene TRBV5-1; TRBD1 might be the D (5 bases). This receptor was obtained from a woman of 80 years or more in good health. The sample consisted of blood. CDR3 bases: TGCGCCAGCAGCTTGGCAGGGAGTGGGGGTCAGCCCCAGCATTTT. Translation: CASSLAGSGGQPQHF.